This entry lists 3 T cell receptor beta chains sequenced from one sample in a study of shared clonotypes between healthy human individuals. Repertoires were generated with immunoSEQ multiplex PCR, while TCRdb's copy carries only in-frame clones and drops some. The data contain approximately 640,000 clones, 90% of them seen just once; the ten biggest clones take up about 33%. The sequenced sample was memory CD8+ T cells from PBMCs. Noted subset: CD45RO+ cells pooled with CCR7-negative TemRA cells. The source of these receptors is a man aged 18 to 30 in good health. Some clones in this sample may be carry-over from other donors' samples.

The chain has TRBV13 and TRBJ1-1; D is perhaps TRBD1 (6 bases). The CDR3 is 17 amino acids. The germline V gene has CDR1 PRHDT and CDR2 FYEKMQ (reference sequence). Trimming stripped 1 base from V and 1 base from J, with 16 bases between. In DNA form, the CDR3 reads TGTGCCAGCAGCTTAGTACGGGGGCCTCTTGGGAACACTGAAGCTTTCTTT. This gives the protein CASSLVRGPLGNTEAFF.

The genes are TRBV11-2 and TRBJ2-3, with D perhaps matching TRBD2 (5 bases). The V end lost 1 base, the J end lost 2 bases, and 10 bases lay between the germline ends. The CDR3 is 15 residues long. The V gene's germline CDR1 is SGHAT and CDR2 FQNNGV. CDR3 region: CASSLVRAVTDTQYF. In DNA, the CDR3 is TGTGCCAGCAGCTTAGTGAGGGCAGTCACAGATACGCAGTATTTT.

The chain employs TRBV7-8 and TRBJ2-5; D possibly corresponds to TRBD1 (6 bases). Germline V gene sequence: CDR1 SGHVS, CDR2 FQNEAQ. The CDR3 is made up of 15 amino acids. Deletions cut 1 base from V and 5 bases from J, with 14 bases between. The CDR3 is CASSLGSGVSETQYF. The DNA of the CDR3 is TGTGCCAGCAGCTTAGGTTCAGGGGTATCGGAGACCCAGTACTTC.